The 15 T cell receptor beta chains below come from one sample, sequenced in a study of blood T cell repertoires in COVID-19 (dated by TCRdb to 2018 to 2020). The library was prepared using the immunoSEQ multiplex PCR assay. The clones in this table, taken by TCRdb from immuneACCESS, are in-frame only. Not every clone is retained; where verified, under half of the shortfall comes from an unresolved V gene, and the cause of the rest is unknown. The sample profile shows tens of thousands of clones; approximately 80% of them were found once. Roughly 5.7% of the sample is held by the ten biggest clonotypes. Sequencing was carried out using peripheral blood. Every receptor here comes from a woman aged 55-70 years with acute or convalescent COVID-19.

DNA of the CDR3: TGTGCCACCAGCAGAGATTGGAGGACTGAAGCTTTCTTT. The encoded protein is CATSRDWRTEAFF. This rearrangement joins TRBV15 to TRBJ1-1, with unresolved D. V was shortened by 0 bases and J by 5 bases, with 7 bases between the two germline ends. Germline CDR1 reads LNHNV; CDR2 reads YYDKDF (reference sequence). The CDR3 is 13 residues long.

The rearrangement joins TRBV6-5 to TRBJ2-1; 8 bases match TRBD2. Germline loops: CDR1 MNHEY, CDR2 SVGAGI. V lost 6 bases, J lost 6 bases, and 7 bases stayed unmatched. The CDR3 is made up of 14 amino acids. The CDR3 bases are TGTGCCAGCAGCGGTTTACTAGCGGTCAATGAGCAGTTCTTC. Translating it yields CASSGLLAVNEQFF.

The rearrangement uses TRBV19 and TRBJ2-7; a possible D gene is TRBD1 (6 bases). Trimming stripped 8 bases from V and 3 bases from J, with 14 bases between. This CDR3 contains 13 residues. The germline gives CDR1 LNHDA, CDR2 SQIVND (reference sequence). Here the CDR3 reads CASAQGRGYEQYF. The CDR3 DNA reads TGTGCCAGTGCACAGGGCAGGGGCTACGAGCAGTACTTC.

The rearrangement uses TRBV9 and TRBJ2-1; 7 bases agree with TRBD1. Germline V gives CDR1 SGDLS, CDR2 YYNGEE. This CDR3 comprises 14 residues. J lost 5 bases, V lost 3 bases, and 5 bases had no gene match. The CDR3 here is CASSDPGTDNEQFF. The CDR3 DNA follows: TGTGCCAGCAGCGATCCCGGGACAGACAATGAGCAGTTCTTC. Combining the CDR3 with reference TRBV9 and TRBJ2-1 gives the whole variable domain DSGVTQTPKHLITATGQRVTLRCSPRSGDLSVYWYQQSLDQGLQFLIQYYNGEERAKGNILERFSAQQFPDLHSELNLSSLELGDSALYFCASSDPGTDNEQFFGPGTRLTVL.

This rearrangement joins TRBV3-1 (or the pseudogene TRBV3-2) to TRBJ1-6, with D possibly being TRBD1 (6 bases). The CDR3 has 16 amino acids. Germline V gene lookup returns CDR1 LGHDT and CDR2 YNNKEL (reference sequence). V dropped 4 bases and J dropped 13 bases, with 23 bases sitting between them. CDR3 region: CASSPFLDSNRGPLHF. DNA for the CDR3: TGTGCCAGCAGCCCGTTCTTGGACAGTAATAGGGGGCCCCTCCACTTT.

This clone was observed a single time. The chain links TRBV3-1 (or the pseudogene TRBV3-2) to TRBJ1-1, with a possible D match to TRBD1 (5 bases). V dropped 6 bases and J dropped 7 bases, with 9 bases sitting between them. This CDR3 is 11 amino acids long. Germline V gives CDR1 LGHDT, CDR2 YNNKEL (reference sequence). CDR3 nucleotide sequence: TGTGCCAGCAGAAGGGGCCATGAAGCTTTCTTT. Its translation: CASRRGHEAFF.

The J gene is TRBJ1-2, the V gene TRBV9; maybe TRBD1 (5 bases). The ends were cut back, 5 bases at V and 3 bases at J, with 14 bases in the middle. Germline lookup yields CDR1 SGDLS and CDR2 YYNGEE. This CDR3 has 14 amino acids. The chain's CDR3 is CASRRDSWDYGYTF. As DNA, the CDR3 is TGTGCCAGCAGGAGGGACTCATGGGACTATGGCTACACCTTC.

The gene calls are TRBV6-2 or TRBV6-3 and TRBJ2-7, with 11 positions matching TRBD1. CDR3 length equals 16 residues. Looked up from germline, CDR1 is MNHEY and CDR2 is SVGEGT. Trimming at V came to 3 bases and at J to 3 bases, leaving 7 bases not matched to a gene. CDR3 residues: CASSYWDRGGDYEQYF. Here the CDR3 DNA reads TGTGCCAGCAGTTATTGGGACAGGGGGGGGGACTACGAGCAGTACTTC.

DNA of the CDR3: TGTGCCAGCAGCCCCGTGCTAGGAGGTTCAACCTCTGGGGCCAACGTCCTGACTTTC. It is translated as CASSPVLGGSTSGANVLTF. The rearrangement links TRBV5-6 to TRBJ2-6; D is perhaps TRBD2 (5 bases). The CDR3 length is 19 residues. V lost 4 bases, J lost 0 bases, and 20 bases lay in between. Germline V CDR1 and CDR2: SGHDT, YYEEEE.

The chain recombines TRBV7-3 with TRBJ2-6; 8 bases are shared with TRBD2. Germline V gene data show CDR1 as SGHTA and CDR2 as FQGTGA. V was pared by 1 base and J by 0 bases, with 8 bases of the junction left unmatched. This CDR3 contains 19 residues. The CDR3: CASSLRSPSGSSGANVLTF. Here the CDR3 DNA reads TGTGCCAGCAGCTTAAGATCGCCTAGCGGGTCCTCTGGGGCCAACGTCCTGACTTTC.

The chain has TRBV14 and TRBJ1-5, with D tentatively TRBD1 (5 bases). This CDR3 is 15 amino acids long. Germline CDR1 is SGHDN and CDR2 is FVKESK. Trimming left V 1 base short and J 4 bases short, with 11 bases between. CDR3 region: CASSQGSGMNQPQHF. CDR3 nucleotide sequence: TGTGCCAGCAGCCAAGGTTCAGGGATGAATCAGCCCCAGCATTTT.

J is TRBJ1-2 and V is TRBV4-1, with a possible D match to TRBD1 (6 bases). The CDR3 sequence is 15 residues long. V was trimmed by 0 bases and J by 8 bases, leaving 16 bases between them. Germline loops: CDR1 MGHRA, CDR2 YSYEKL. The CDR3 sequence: CASSQEGTGLGGYTF. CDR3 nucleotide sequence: TGCGCCAGCAGCCAAGAGGGTACAGGGTTGGGAGGCTACACCTTC.

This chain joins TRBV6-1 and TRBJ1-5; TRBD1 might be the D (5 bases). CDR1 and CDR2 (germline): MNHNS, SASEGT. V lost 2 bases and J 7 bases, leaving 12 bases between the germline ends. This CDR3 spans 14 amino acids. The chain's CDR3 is CASSEKQVRQPQHF. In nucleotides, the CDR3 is TGTGCCAGCAGTGAAAAACAGGTTAGGCAGCCCCAGCATTTT.

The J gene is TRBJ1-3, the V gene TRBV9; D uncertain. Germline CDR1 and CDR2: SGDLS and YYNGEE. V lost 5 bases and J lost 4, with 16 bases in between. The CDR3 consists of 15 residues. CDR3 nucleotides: TGTGCCAGCAGTCCTGGGGTATCGGGGGGAAACACCATATATTTT. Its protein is CASSPGVSGGNTIYF.

The chain's CDR3 is CASRRGSGNTIYF. The DNA of the CDR3 is TGTGCCAGCAGAAGGGGCTCTGGAAACACCATATATTTT. The chain uses TRBV6-5 and TRBJ1-3; D possibly corresponds to TRBD1 (5 bases). Deletions cut 6 bases from V and 0 bases from J, with 6 bases between. The CDR3 loop spans 13 amino acids. Looked up from germline, CDR1 is MNHEY and CDR2 is SVGAGI.